The text below deals with one TCR beta chain. In this sample, this clone turned up a few times. What antigen it recognizes has not been identified. Base-call qualities are not available, and no considerably larger clone is one nucleotide away. TCR beta CDR3 regions were sequenced from DNA using the immunoSEQ Assay. Per the authors' processing: T cell density was computed as TCR beta template counts normalized to usable DNA estimated by amplifying housekeeping genes. Using the preseqR package, richness was estimated by extrapolating to 120,000 templates for tissue samples and 400,000 templates for PBMC samples. Clonality was defined by subtracting Pielou's evenness from one. To identify tissue-enriched TCRs, differential abundance testing was run on productive amino-acid clonotypes with a minimum total count of 5 and an alpha of 0.1. The Jaccard Index and the Morisita Overlap Index were used to quantify repertoire overlap between compartments. GLIPH grouped TCR beta CDR3s together with public tetramer-defined viral CDR3s, and a viral motif had to include at least three viral sequences and show V-gene enrichment. As stored in TCRdb, this immuneACCESS dataset retains in-frame rearrangements with V and J assigned. A fraction of the clones does not appear; measured against another copy, unresolved V genes explain less than half of the discrepancy, and the remainder lacks a known reason. V and J calls and clone size follow that table, whereas D and trimming were derived from the DNA. The sample table contains 25,000 to 35,000 clones; only one count was recorded for approximately 90% of them. The top ten hold less than 6% of the sample.

This specimen belongs to a study of T cells in localized non-small cell lung cancer (dated by TCRdb to about 2020). About the full investigation: The study examined T cell repertoires in approximately 240 patients with early-stage NSCLC and compared tumors with uninvolved tumor-adjacent lungs. All 250 or so NSCLC patients in the cohort were treatment-naive and had localized lung tumors that were resected. A mean age of around 69 years was recorded for the NSCLC patients, of whom around 120 were male and 100 to 110 were female. Broader findings and caveats from the paper: Uninvolved tumor-adjacent lung showed the highest T cell clonality, higher than tumor, which suggests more focused antigenic responses in the uninvolved tumor-adjacent lung. Because multi-region tumor sequencing was not performed, intratumor heterogeneity could not be ruled out. A median of roughly 60 of the top 100 tumor clones were detected in paired uninvolved adjacent lung, and about 29 of these tumor clones were also found among the top 100 clones of the paired uninvolved adjacent lung. Higher T cell density in blood was associated with longer overall survival, whereas higher clonality in adjacent lung was associated with shorter survival. Because the study design was exploratory, TCR variables were selected using unadjusted p-values without false-discovery rate correction.

At diagnosis, peripheral blood, uninvolved tumor-adjacent lung and tumor were collected and were preserved as a mix of fresh-frozen and FFPE material. Blood samples were analyzed as peripheral blood mononuclear cells for TCR repertoire profiling. The CDR3 holds 14 amino acids from the cysteine to the phenylalanine. Only CDR3 DNA is held: 42 bases, read in frame from base 1. V gives up 1 base and J gives up 4 bases, and the segment between their germline ends measures 10 bases. The germline V gene supplies CDR1 SGHTA and CDR2 FQGNSA. Sequenced material: PBMCs, taken before any cancer treatment. The V gene is TRBV7-2 and the J gene is TRBJ1-2; the D gene assignment is ambiguous. This clonotype was sampled from a man between 40 and 70 years old with stage II lung adenocarcinoma. The CDR3 in this case is CASSLGGGRYGYTF. The DNA is TGTGCCAGCAGCTTAGGTGGCGGCCGCTATGGCTACACCTTC.